The 32 T cell receptor beta chains listed next were all sequenced from one sample in a study of graft-versus-host responses after intestinal transplantation. These receptors have no identified antigens. Clones were sequenced by immunoSEQ multiplex PCR, and TCRdb holds only the in-frame ones, with some missing. The data show 100,000 or so clones, about 90% seen once. Sequenced here: unstimulated CD4+ T cells sorted from spleen or lymph node cells, sampled before transplant. All receptors come from a human donor who was the organ donor for an intestinal transplant.

This sequence joins TRBV7-3 and TRBJ2-1; 10 bases align to TRBD2. This CDR3 is 15 amino acids long. V lost 5 bases, J lost 4 bases, and 5 bases stayed unmatched. CDR1 SGHTA and CDR2 FQGTGA come from the germline V gene. The CDR3 spells CASSRTSGLYNEQFF. The DNA of the CDR3 is TGTGCCAGCAGCAGGACTAGCGGTCTATACAATGAGCAGTTCTTC.

The chain carries TRBV6-5 and TRBJ2-5; D not certain. The CDR3 is 12 residues long. Germline lookup yields CDR1 MNHEY and CDR2 SVGAGI. Trimming shortened V by 7 bases and J by 1 base, and 7 bases separated the two germline ends. For the CDR3, the DNA is TGTGCCAGCAAATTGACCCAAGAGACCCAGTACTTC. Its translation is CASKLTQETQYF.

CDR3 DNA: TGTGCCAGCAGCTTGGAGGACAGGGTTACGTCGGGCTACACCTTC. Its protein is CASSLEDRVTSGYTF. This chain connects TRBV5-4 to TRBJ1-2; 8 nucleotides align to TRBD1. V gave up 0 bases and J gave up 8 bases; unmatched junction bases: 9. The CDR3 covers 15 residues. Germline V gene sequence: CDR1 SGHNT, CDR2 YYREEE (reference sequence).

J is TRBJ2-7 and V is TRBV20-1; D is uncertain. V was trimmed by 0 bases and J by 4 bases, leaving 4 bases between them. CDR1 DFQATT and CDR2 SNEGSKA come from the germline V gene (reference sequence). The CDR3 sequence is 11 residues long. DNA of the CDR3: TGCAGTGCTAGAGATCAATACGAGCAGTACTTC. It specifies CSARDQYEQYF.

V usage is TRBV19 and J usage is TRBJ1-2; unclear D gene. Trimming took off 7 bases at V and 0 bases at J, with 9 bases between the two ends. Germline V CDR1 and CDR2: LNHDA, SQIVND (reference sequence). The CDR3 has 13 amino acids. The CDR3 loop is CASTRGSNYGYTF. DNA for the CDR3: TGTGCCAGTACAAGAGGATCTAACTATGGCTACACCTTC.

The chain combines TRBV28 with TRBJ1-5; TRBD1 might be the D (6 bases). V was shortened by 6 bases and J by 7 bases, with 16 bases between the two germline ends. This CDR3 region has 14 residues. Germline loops: CDR1 MDHEN, CDR2 SYDVKM. The CDR3 is CASRVTRGGQPQHF. The CDR3 coding sequence is TGTGCCAGCAGGGTAACAAGGGGGGGCCAGCCCCAGCATTTT.

J is TRBJ2-7 and V is TRBV28, with 8 bases fitting TRBD1. After removal of 2 bases from V and 4 bases from J, the junction contained 7 bases not matched to a gene. CDR1 and CDR2 (germline): MDHEN, SYDVKM. The CDR3 is 15 amino acids. Here the CDR3 reads CASSLPTGEKYEQYF. CDR3 nucleotides: TGTGCCAGCAGTTTACCGACAGGGGAAAAATACGAGCAGTACTTC. Full variable domain (remainder filled in from reference TRBV28 and TRBJ2-7): DVKVTQSSRYLVKRTGEKVFLECVQDMDHENMFWYRQDPGLGLRLIYFSYDVKMKEKGDIPEGYSVSREKKERFSLILESASTNQTSMYLCASSLPTGEKYEQYFGPGTRLTVT.

The chain is built from TRBV7-9 and TRBJ2-5; tentatively, D is TRBD2 (5 bases). CDR1 is SEHNR and CDR2 is FQNEAQ in the germline V gene (reference sequence). This CDR3 is 14 amino acids long. V was clipped by 5 bases and J by 3 bases, with 13 bases between them. CDR3: CASSEVPGEETQYF. The CDR3 DNA follows: TGTGCCAGCAGCGAAGTTCCCGGGGAAGAGACCCAGTACTTC.

This clone has only a few counts. The genes are TRBV19 and TRBJ2-2; tentative D call: TRBD1 (5 bases). Between the trimmed V and J ends, which lost 3 bases and 7 bases, there was a span of 9 bases. Germline V gene lookup returns CDR1 LNHDA and CDR2 SQIVND (reference sequence). The CDR3 has 13 residues. The CDR3, as DNA: TGTGCCAGTAGTATTCCAGGGCACGGGGAGCTGTTTTTT. This codes for CASSIPGHGELFF.

The chain is built from TRBV4-2 and TRBJ1-5; D is perhaps TRBD1 (5 bases). This CDR3 has 14 amino acids. The germline CDR1 and CDR2 sequences are LGHNA and YNFKEQ. Trimming cost V 0 bases and J 2 bases, with 5 bases left between them. The CDR3 is CASSQEGGNQPQHF. CDR3 sequence (DNA): TGTGCCAGCAGCCAAGAAGGGGGCAATCAGCCCCAGCATTTT.

In regard to this clone: One end of the junction is discordant with germline, which a read error may explain. The chain links TRBV5-1 to TRBJ2-5; 13 bases are a match to TRBD2. The CDR3 runs to 15 residues. Germline CDR1 and CDR2: SGHRS and YFSETQ. The CDR3 DNA follows: TGCGCCAGCAGCTTGGTGGGACTAGCGGGGCCAGGGGCTAACTTC. Residues: CASSLVGLAGPGANF.

The rearrangement joins TRBV30 to TRBJ2-7, with 8 bases lining up with TRBD1. Unmatched junction bases numbered 8, after V lost 3 bases and J lost 4 bases. Germline V gene lookup returns CDR1 GTSNPN and CDR2 SVGIG (reference sequence). The CDR3 consists of 14 residues. The CDR3 DNA is TGTGCCTGGAGAGAGACAGGGGTTTTATACGAGCAGTACTTC. This gives the protein CAWRETGVLYEQYF.

This clone was observed a single time. This rearrangement joins TRBV5-6 to TRBJ1-6; TRBD1 is a possible D gene (5 bases). V lost 4 bases and J 5 bases, leaving 22 bases between the germline ends. CDR1 is SGHDT, CDR2 YYEEEE, per germline. The CDR3 spans 18 residues. In DNA, the CDR3 is TGTGCCAGCAGCCAACTGGGCCAGGGAGTGTATAATAATTCACCCCTCCACTTT. Translated: CASSQLGQGVYNNSPLHF.

The V and J genes are TRBV4-1 and TRBJ2-7; either TRBD1 or TRBD2 may supply D (7 bases each). Per the germline V gene, CDR1 is MGHRA and CDR2 is YSYEKL. V dropped 0 bases and J dropped 7 bases, with 16 bases sitting between them. The CDR3 consists of 15 residues. The CDR3 spells CASSQEGGGGREQYF. Written as DNA, the CDR3 is TGCGCCAGCAGCCAAGAAGGGGGAGGGGGCAGGGAGCAGTACTTC.

The CDR3 region is CASSSGGPLSPGELFF. CDR3 sequence (DNA): TGTGCCAGCAGCTCGGGGGGGCCCTTGTCGCCCGGGGAGCTGTTTTTT. The chain joins TRBV5-4 to TRBJ2-2; 8 bases map to TRBD2. CDR3 length equals 16 residues. Germline values: CDR1 SGHNT, CDR2 YYREEE (reference sequence). The junction had 10 bases not matched to a gene; V was cut back by 3 bases and J by 6 bases.

The chain couples TRBV6-4 to TRBJ1-5; D gene ambiguous. The CDR3 runs 13 residues. The V end was cut by 1 base, the J end by 4 bases, with 5 bases between. CDR1 is MRHNA and CDR2 is SNTAGT in the germline V gene. This CDR3 reads CASSDFPNQPQHF. Here the CDR3 DNA reads TGTGCCAGCAGTGACTTTCCTAATCAGCCCCAGCATTTT.

The V call is TRBV2, the J call TRBJ2-7; possibly TRBD1 or TRBD2 for D (6 bases each). Germline V lookup: CDR1 SNHLY, CDR2 FYNNEI. This CDR3 is 18 amino acids long. The V gene lost 7 bases and the J gene lost 1 base, with 26 bases spanning the gap. This chain's CDR3 is CASIPYPGAVVLSYEQYF. The CDR3 DNA sequence: TGTGCCAGCATTCCTTATCCGGGGGCGGTAGTACTATCCTACGAGCAGTACTTC. The full variable domain, in which reference TRBV2 and TRBJ2-7 provide the parts outside the CDR3, is EPEVTQTPSHQVTQMGQEVILRCVPISNHLYFYWYRQILGQKVEFLVSFYNNEISEKSEIFDDQFSVERPDGSNFTLKIRSTKLEDSAMYFCASIPYPGAVVLSYEQYFGPGTRLTVT.

The chain links TRBV25-1 to TRBJ1-1; D gene uncertain. The germline V gene has CDR1 MGHDK and CDR2 SYGVNS. V shed 5 bases and J shed 1 base, with 8 bases lying between them. CDR3 length equals 13 residues. DNA of the CDR3: TGTGCCAGCAGTAGGTCGGAGAACACTGAAGCTTTCTTT. It yields the protein CASSRSENTEAFF.

In this sample, this clone turned up a few times. The V call is TRBV10-2, the J call TRBJ2-3; TRBD1 matches at 8 bases. Germline-derived CDR1 and CDR2 are WSHSY and SAAADI. This CDR3 has 16 amino acids. Trimming removed 0 bases from V and 2 bases from J; junction bases left unmatched: 4. The CDR3 region has the DNA TGCGCCAGCAGTGAGTCGGACAGGGCGGACACAGATACGCAGTATTTT. This sequence encodes CASSESDRADTDTQYF.

V usage is TRBV11-1 and J usage is TRBJ2-1; no clear D gene. The CDR3 spans 16 residues. The V gene lost 4 bases and the J gene lost 0 bases, with 13 bases spanning the gap. Germline CDR1 SGHAT, CDR2 FQDESV (reference sequence). CDR3 amino acids: CASSSIRRSSYNEQFF. CDR3 sequence (DNA): TGTGCCAGCAGCTCGATCCGACGTAGCTCCTACAATGAGCAGTTCTTC.

This CDR3 is CASSLSPSYEQYF. As DNA, the CDR3 is TGTGCCAGCAGCTTAAGTCCCTCCTACGAGCAGTACTTC. The V gene is TRBV11-2, the J gene TRBJ2-5; D gene unclear. The J call is doubtful: the DNA matches TRBJ2-7 better. CDR1 is SGHAT and CDR2 is FQNNGV in the germline V gene. CDR3 length: 13 amino acids.

The chain uses TRBV7-9 and TRBJ2-7, with D possibly TRBD1 on 5 matching bases. Trimming removed 4 bases from V and 5 bases from J, with 18 bases in between. CDR1 and CDR2 (germline): SEHNR, FQNEAQ (reference sequence). The CDR3 is 15 amino acids. The CDR3 DNA reads TGTGCCAGCAGCTCCAGACAGTCCTTTAGCCACGAGCAGTACTTC. The encoded protein is CASSSRQSFSHEQYF.

The rearrangement uses TRBV7-8 and TRBJ2-3; 8 bases map to TRBD2. Per germline, CDR1 SGHVS and CDR2 FQNEAQ. V lost 5 bases and J lost 11; bases outside the gene matches: 6. The CDR3 runs 12 residues. This chain's CDR3 is CASSLVRGGQYF. For the CDR3, the DNA is TGTGCCAGCAGCCTCGTTCGGGGGGGGCAGTATTTT. Together with reference TRBV7-8 and TRBJ2-3, the CDR3 gives the full variable domain: GAGVSQSPRYKVAKRGQDVALRCDPISGHVSLFWYQQALGQGPEFLTYFQNEAQLDKSGLPSDRFFAERPEGSVSTLKIQRTQQEDSAVYLCASSLVRGGQYFGPGTRLTVL.

The chain carries TRBV19 and TRBJ2-2; perhaps TRBD2 as D (5 bases). Germline CDR1 and CDR2: LNHDA and SQIVND (reference sequence). Trimming removed 5 bases at V and 2 bases at J, with 15 bases between. The CDR3 runs to 16 residues. This chain's CDR3 is CASSSPGSSNTGELFF. CDR3 DNA: TGTGCCAGTAGTTCCCCGGGGTCCAGCAACACCGGGGAGCTGTTTTTT. Full variable domain (outside the CDR3, taken from reference TRBV19 and TRBJ2-2): DGGITQSPKYLFRKEGQNVTLSCEQNLNHDAMYWYRQDPGQGLRLIYYSQIVNDFQKGDIAEGYSVSREKKESFPLTVTSAQKNPTAFYLCASSSPGSSNTGELFFGEGSRLTVL.

The CDR3 DNA is TGTGCCAGCAGTTTATGGACAGGGGACTATGGCTACACCTTC. It is translated as CASSLWTGDYGYTF. This chain uses TRBV28 with TRBJ1-2; 8 nucleotides line up with TRBD1. Trimming cost V 0 bases and J 3 bases; bases outside gene matches: 0. Per the germline V gene, CDR1 is MDHEN and CDR2 is SYDVKM. The CDR3 consists of 14 residues.

This chain joins TRBV5-1 and TRBJ1-1; D might be TRBD1 (6 bases). This CDR3 region has 17 residues. V lost 1 base, J lost 3 bases, and 19 bases lay in between. Germline CDR1 and CDR2: SGHRS and YFSETQ. Here the CDR3 DNA reads TGCGCCAGCAGCTTGATTAACCGTGGGGGGCGTCACACTGAAGCTTTCTTT. It is translated as CASSLINRGGRHTEAFF.

This chain connects TRBV29-1 to TRBJ2-7, with 7 bases lining up with TRBD1. There are 14 residues in the CDR3. Looked up from germline, CDR1 is SQVTM and CDR2 is ANQGSEA. The V gene end was trimmed by 2 bases and the J gene end by 4 bases; junction bases not matched to a gene: 8. CDR3 in amino acids: CSVERDSAKYEQYF. The CDR3, as DNA: TGCAGCGTTGAACGGGACAGCGCGAAATACGAGCAGTACTTC.

The V and J genes are TRBV6-5 and TRBJ1-2; 8 bases are shared with TRBD1. This CDR3 has 15 residues. CDR1 and CDR2 from the germline V gene are MNHEY and SVGAGI. J lost 3 bases, V lost 6 bases, and 9 bases had no gene match. The CDR3 region is CASRPTQGVHYGYTF. DNA of the CDR3: TGTGCCAGCAGGCCAACACAGGGGGTGCACTATGGCTACACCTTC.

The V gene is TRBV6-5, the J gene TRBJ1-2, with no clear D. Trimming removed 5 bases from V and 1 base from J, with 5 bases in between. Germline V gives CDR1 MNHEY, CDR2 SVGAGI. This CDR3 region has 12 residues. CDR3 loop: CASSPVNYGYTF. DNA for the CDR3: TGTGCCAGCAGTCCTGTTAACTATGGCTACACCTTC.

The chain joins TRBV5-1 to TRBJ1-3, with 8 bases aligning to TRBD1. V shed 4 bases and J 4 bases; nucleotides not matched to a gene: 7. The CDR3 length is 15 residues. Germline V gene lookup returns CDR1 SGHRS and CDR2 YFSETQ. CDR3 region: CASSTNRGSGNTIYF. The CDR3 region has the DNA TGCGCCAGCAGCACAAACAGGGGGTCGGGAAACACCATATATTTT. The entire variable domain, with the rest obtained from reference TRBV5-1 and TRBJ1-3, is as follows: KAGVTQTPRYLIKTRGQQVTLSCSPISGHRSVSWYQQTPGQGLQFLFEYFSETQRNKGNFPGRFSGRQFSNSRSEMNVSTLELGDSALYLCASSTNRGSGNTIYFGEGSWLTVV.

The V call is TRBV5-4, the J call TRBJ2-4; 7 positions agree with TRBD2. V lost 5 bases to trimming and J lost 4 bases; unmatched junction nucleotides: 12. The CDR3 contains 16 residues. Germline values: CDR1 SGHNT, CDR2 YYREEE (reference sequence). CDR3 coding DNA: TGTGCCAGCAGTAACCCTATCGGGGGGAATAAAAACATTCAGTACTTC. This translates into CASSNPIGGNKNIQYF.

The chain employs TRBV7-3 and TRBJ2-6; 7 bases match TRBD2. The ends lost 1 base at V and 2 bases at J; junction bases unmatched: 2. The CDR3 contains 16 residues. Germline assignment: CDR1 SGHTA and CDR2 FQGTGA. The CDR3 loop is CASSLRGGAGANVLTF. The DNA for the CDR3 is TGTGCCAGCAGCTTAAGGGGGGGGGCTGGGGCCAACGTCCTGACTTTC.